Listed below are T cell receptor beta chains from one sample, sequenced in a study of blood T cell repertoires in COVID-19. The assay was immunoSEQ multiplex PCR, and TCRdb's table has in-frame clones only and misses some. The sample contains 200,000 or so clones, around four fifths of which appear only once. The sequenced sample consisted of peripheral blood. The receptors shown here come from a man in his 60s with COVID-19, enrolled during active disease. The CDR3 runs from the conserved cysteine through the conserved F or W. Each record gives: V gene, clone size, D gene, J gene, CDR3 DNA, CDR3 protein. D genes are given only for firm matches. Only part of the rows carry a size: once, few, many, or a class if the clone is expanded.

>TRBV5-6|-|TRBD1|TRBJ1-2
TGTGCCAGCAGCCGGACAGGGTTAACCTATGGCTACACCTTC
CASSRTGLTYGYTF
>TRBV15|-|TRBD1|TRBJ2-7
TGTGCCACCAGCAAGGGAGACAGGGGAGCCTACGAGCAGTACTTC
CATSKGDRGAYEQYF
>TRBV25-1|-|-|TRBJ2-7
TGTGCCAGCAGTGACAGGGGCTGGTACGAGCAGTACTTC
CASSDRGWYEQYF
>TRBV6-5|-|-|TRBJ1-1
TGTGCCAGCAATGTACGGGGGGCGGACACTGAAGCTTTCTTT
CASNVRGADTEAFF
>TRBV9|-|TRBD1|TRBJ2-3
TGTGCCAGCAGCGTAGGTTCGACAGGGGGCAAAGATACGCAGTATTTT
CASSVGSTGGKDTQYF
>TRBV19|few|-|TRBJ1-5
TGTGCCAGTAGTATGACGGGTGGCAATCAGCCCCAGCATTTT
CASSMTGGNQPQHF
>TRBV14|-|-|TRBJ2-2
TGTGCCAGCAGCCATTTTTCCGGGCAGGGGACCGGGGAGCTGTTTTTT
CASSHFSGQGTGELFF
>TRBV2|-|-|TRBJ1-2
TGTGCCAGCGGTAGGGGCGGAATCTATGGCTACACCTTC
CASGRGGIYGYTF
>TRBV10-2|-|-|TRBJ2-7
TGCGCCAGCACGGTGGTCATAGGGGGCGAGCAGTACTTC
CASTVVIGGEQYF
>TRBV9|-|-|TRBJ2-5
TGTGCCAGCAGCGTAGACCCAGGGTCCTGGGAGACCCAGTACTTC
CASSVDPGSWETQYF